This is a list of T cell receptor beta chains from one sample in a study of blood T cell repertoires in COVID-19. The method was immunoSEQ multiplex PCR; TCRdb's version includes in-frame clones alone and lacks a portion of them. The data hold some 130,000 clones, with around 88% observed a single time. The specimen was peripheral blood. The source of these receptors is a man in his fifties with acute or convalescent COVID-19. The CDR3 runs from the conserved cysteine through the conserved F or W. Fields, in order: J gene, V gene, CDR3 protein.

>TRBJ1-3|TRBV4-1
CASSHLQGAVGNTIYF
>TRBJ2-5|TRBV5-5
CASSFRQGSGQLIQETQYF
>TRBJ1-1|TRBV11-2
CASSSGTARGQAFF
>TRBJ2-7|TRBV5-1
CASSLPPRGGYEQYF
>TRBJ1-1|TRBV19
CASRSGTAMNTEAFF
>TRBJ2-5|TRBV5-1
CATSPSGQETQYF
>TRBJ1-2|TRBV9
CASSSGELANYGYTF
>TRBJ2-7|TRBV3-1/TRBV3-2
CASSQESYVTYKYF
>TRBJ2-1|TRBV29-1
CSVEGGTSKSSWSYNEQFF
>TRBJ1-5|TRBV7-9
CASSFGTGNNQPQHF
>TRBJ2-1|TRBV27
CASREWGGRNSYNEQFF
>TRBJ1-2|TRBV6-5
CASSPWARSYGYTF
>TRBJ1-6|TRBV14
CASSQDRLRAWENSPLHF
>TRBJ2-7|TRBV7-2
CASSSGLAVNPREQYF
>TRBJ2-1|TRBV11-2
CASSLFRNEQFF
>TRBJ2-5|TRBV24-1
CATSDRSTGPEETQYF
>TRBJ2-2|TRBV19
CASRAPRAGELFF
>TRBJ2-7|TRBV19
CASSEGGTHSYEQYF
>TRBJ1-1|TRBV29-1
CSAGGRGLAFF
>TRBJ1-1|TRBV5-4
CASSLRQGGRAFF
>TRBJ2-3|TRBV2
CASRALQGSTDTQYF
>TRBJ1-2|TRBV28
CASSGGIWGFYGYTF
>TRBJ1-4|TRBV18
CASSRDRPNEKLFF
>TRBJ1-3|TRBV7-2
CASSQQGVAGNTIYF
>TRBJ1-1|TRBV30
CAWREGTATEAFF
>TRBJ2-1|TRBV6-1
CASSEPPRRTGTIYNEQFF
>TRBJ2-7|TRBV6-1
CASSETSGRAYEQYF
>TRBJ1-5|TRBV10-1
CAIPRGGARRGNQPQHF
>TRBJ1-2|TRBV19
CASLGRDFYGYTF
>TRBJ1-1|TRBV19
CASHGRQGRTEAFF
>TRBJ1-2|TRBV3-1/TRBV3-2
CASSQKTGTYGYTF
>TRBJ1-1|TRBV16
CASRRGQNTEAFF
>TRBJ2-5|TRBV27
CASSRKPTGVSFGTQYF
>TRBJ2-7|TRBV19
CASSMGPQGGLRSRLYEQYF
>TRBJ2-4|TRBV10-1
CASSGDILVAKNIQYF
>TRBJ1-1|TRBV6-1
CASSEREDREAFF
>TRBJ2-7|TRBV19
CASVDAGGSYEQYF
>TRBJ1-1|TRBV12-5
CASGYPLGAEAFF
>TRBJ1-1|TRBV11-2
CASSFRGTGVTEAFF
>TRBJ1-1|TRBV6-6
CAIGGTEAFF